This T cell receptor (beta chain) comes out of a study of blood T cell repertoires in COVID-19 (dated by TCRdb to about 2020). For the study in its entirety: Samples covering the acute and convalescent phases of COVID-19 were provided by collaborators in the United States, Italy and Spain. The material from the prospective study consisted of cDNA or gDNA derived from T cells, B-cell-depleted T cells, or PBMCs. Deeply sampled blood TCRbeta repertoires from subjects exposed to, actively infected with, or recovered from COVID-19 were included in the dataset. The repertoires were made available in a free public database intended to serve as a resource for research on the immune response to SARS-CoV-2. The samples were drawn from two sources: the first 160 participants of the ongoing ImmuneRACE study, and over 950 subjects contributed by 6 global collaborators. A de-identified subject ID, COVID-19 status, age in years and sex were almost always included in the sample metadata. Where available, HLA class I and class II types were taken from metadata supplied by the sample provider and were not determined by assay-based typing. What the authors observed across the whole study: The amount of clinical and demographic metadata varied by source and participant and was provided uncurated.

Measured from the cysteine to the phenylalanine, the CDR3 is 15 residues long. Only the CDR3 part of the read is kept: 45 bases, read in frame from the first base. According to the germline V gene, CDR1 reads MDHEN and CDR2 reads SYDVKM. Compared with germline, V lacks 5 bases and J lacks 6 bases; bases without a gene match: 10. On this clone itself: The antigen it recognizes is unknown. Qualities for individual bases were not recorded, and no much larger clone is one base off.

The immunoSEQ Assay, a bias-controlled multiplex PCR, was used to amplify TCRbeta CDR3 regions from genomic DNA. The authors' pipeline ran thus. The number of nucleated cells in each sample was estimated from the amplification of reference gene primers within the assay. Sequence reads were collapsed and filtered to measure the absolute abundance of every unique TCRbeta CDR3 rearrangement. For each sample, productive Simpson clonality was calculated as the square root of Simpson's diversity index across productive rearrangements. Here the immuneACCESS table is served through TCRdb, limited to in-frame sequences with V and J called. Missing clones are a known gap in these copies; in checked studies unresolved V genes cover under half, and the rest lacks a known reason. The V and J calls and the clone size are those of that table, but D and trimming were determined from the DNA. The sample contains 200,000 to 300,000 clones, 84% of them found a single time. The ten largest clones capture 7.5% to 9% of the sample.

Each collaborating institution followed its own protocols to collect whole blood in K2EDTA tubes. For TCRbeta analysis, collaborators shipped samples as frozen whole blood, isolated PBMCs, or DNA extracted from either of those sample types. The chain was built from TRBV28 and TRBJ1-3, with 7 bases in between that match TRBD1. This TCR was sampled from a human donor in a cohort sampled during active COVID-19. The sequencing input was peripheral blood. The sequence in DNA is TGTGCCAGCAGTATTCATACAGGGGTTGTAAACACCATATATTTT. Its protein product is CASSIHTGVVNTIYF.